Listed below are T cell receptor beta chains from one sample, sequenced in a study of vaccination and CD4 T cells after COVID-19. No cognate antigen is known for these TCRs. TCRdb itself ran the PCR reads through MiXCR, one entry per CDR3 protein. This sample carries approximately 6,700 distinct CDR3 sequences, around 45% of them seen once, and the ten largest clones take around 25%. Material for sequencing was CD4+ T cells from blood, cultured in vitro. These receptors were obtained from a human donor who had recovered from COVID-19. Both conserved end residues are part of each CDR3. The order of the fields is clone size, V gene, D gene, J gene, CDR3 protein, CDR3 DNA. A D gene is named only where the DNA matches it firmly. Clone size is shown for a subset of rows, as once, few, many or a class of expanded clone.

few	TRBV20-1	TRBD1	TRBJ1-1	CSARGPGTGGPEAFF	TGCAGTGCTAGAGGCCCCGGGACAGGGGGTCCTGAAGCTTTCTTT
-	TRBV20-1	-	TRBJ1-1	CSAGTRRGYTEAFF	TGCAGTGCGGGGACACGGAGGGGGTACACTGAAGCTTTCTTT
-	TRBV19	-	TRBJ2-3	CASSMLHGGAYNTQYF	TGTGCCAGTAGTATGCTTCACGGGGGAGCCTACAATACGCAGTATTTT
once	TRBV2	TRBD1	TRBJ1-5	CASTDRDNQPQHF	TGTGCCAGCACCGACAGGGACAATCAGCCCCAGCATTTT
-	TRBV7-6	-	TRBJ1-1	CASSLDGVWSTEAFF	TGTGCCAGCAGCTTAGATGGGGTCTGGAGCACTGAAGCTTTCTTT
-	TRBV27	-	TRBJ2-2	CASSLSHLSNTGELFF	TGTGCCAGCAGTTTATCGCACCTCAGCAACACCGGGGAGCTGTTTTTT
-	TRBV7-3	-	TRBJ1-1	CASSLNRNTEAFF	TGTGCCAGCAGCTTAAACAGGAACACTGAAGCTTTCTTT
medium-sized	TRBV20-1	-	TRBJ1-2	CSATSAGGLYGYTF	TGCAGTGCCACTAGTGCCGGCGGCCTCTATGGCTACACCTTC
medium-sized	TRBV20-1	-	TRBJ1-2	CSARDQTNYGYTF	TGCAGTGCTAGAGATCAGACTAACTATGGCTACACCTTC
-	TRBV4-1	-	TRBJ1-5	CASSQGISGARNQPQHF	TGCGCCAGCAGCCAAGGTATCTCGGGGGCTCGCAATCAGCCCCAGCATTTT
-	TRBV19	TRBD1	TRBJ1-5	CASSSGTGLQPQHF	TGTGCCAGTAGCAGCGGGACAGGGCTTCAGCCCCAGCATTTT
-	TRBV7-9	-	TRBJ2-7	CASSSSGVLLRF	TGTGCCAGCAGTTCGTCAGGGGTCCTATTGAGATTC
few	TRBV20-1	TRBD1	TRBJ2-3	CSASDRGIADTQYF	TGCAGTGCTAGCGACAGGGGGATCGCAGATACGCAGTATTTT
large	TRBV6-2/TRBV6-3	TRBD1	TRBJ2-7	CASSYGSTGDLSYEQYF	TGTGCCAGCAGTTACGGATCGACAGGGGACTTGTCCTACGAGCAGTACTTC
-	TRBV2	TRBD2	TRBJ2-5	CASRTGLAGDQYF	TGTGCCAGCAGGACCGGGCTAGCGGGAGACCAGTACTTC
few	TRBV20-1	-	TRBJ1-2	CSARVDNYGYTF	TGCAGTGCTAGAGTGGACAACTATGGCTACACCTTC
once	TRBV19	-	TRBJ2-3	CASSPSVGGLRQYF	TGTGCCAGTAGTCCCTCCGTAGGCGGACTTCGTCAATATTTT
few	TRBV7-2	-	TRBJ2-1	CASSLAKTSYNEQFF	TGTGCCAGCAGCTTAGCAAAGACTAGCTACAATGAGCAGTTCTTC
few	TRBV10-3	-	TRBJ2-2	CAINGGSSGELFF	TGTGCCATCAATGGGGGGTCGTCCGGGGAGCTGTTTTTT
medium-sized	TRBV7-6	-	TRBJ1-3	CASSLGAWDGSGNTIYF	TGTGCCAGCAGCTTAGGGGCTTGGGATGGCTCTGGAAACACCATATATTTT
few	TRBV20-1	TRBD2	TRBJ2-3	CSARALAGGPRGPDTQYF	TGCAGTGCTAGAGCGTTAGCGGGAGGGCCACGGGGACCAGATACGCAGTATTTT
large	TRBV20-1	-	TRBJ2-3	CSASGSLSTDTQYF	TGCAGTGCTAGTGGTAGCCTTAGCACAGATACGCAGTATTTT
few	TRBV20-1	TRBD1	TRBJ2-7	CSVTRQGASEQYF	TGCAGTGTAACAAGACAGGGGGCATCCGAGCAGTACTTC
few	TRBV6-5	TRBD2	TRBJ2-1	CASSSLAGGFNEQFF	TGTGCCAGCAGTTCCCTAGCGGGGGGATTCAATGAGCAGTTCTTC
-	TRBV9	-	TRBJ2-2	CASSVDPANTGELFF	TGTGCCAGCAGCGTAGACCCAGCGAACACCGGGGAGCTGTTTTTT
once	TRBV5-6	-	TRBJ1-1	CASSRDPGTEAFF	TGTGCCAGCAGTCGTGATCCGGGCACTGAAGCTTTCTTT
-	TRBV7-6	-	TRBJ1-1	CASSRLTGPMNTEAFF	TGTGCCAGCAGCCGCCTGACAGGACCCATGAACACTGAAGCTTTCTTT
-	TRBV10-3	TRBD1	TRBJ2-3	CAISAGGTGGYF	TGTGCCATCAGTGCCGGGGGGACAGGGGGGTATTTT
-	TRBV20-1	-	TRBJ2-7	CSARAPDPWFGWEQYF	TGCAGTGCTAGAGCCCCGGACCCTTGGTTTGGTTGGGAGCAGTACTTC
-	TRBV5-6	TRBD2	TRBJ2-5	CASSLGSGRYETQYF	TGTGCCAGCAGCTTGGGTAGCGGGAGGTATGAGACCCAGTACTTC
few	TRBV24-1	-	TRBJ1-2	CYRAGYTF	TGTTACAGGGCCGGCTACACCTTC
-	TRBV18	-	TRBJ1-2	CASSGGREYGYTF	TGTGCCAGCTCAGGGGGCAGGGAGTATGGCTACACCTTC
-	TRBV12-5	-	TRBJ1-1	CASQREQGWNTEAFF	TGTGCTAGTCAACGAGAACAGGGTTGGAACACTGAAGCTTTCTTT
once	TRBV4-1	TRBD2	TRBJ2-7	CASSQDPSGRSPYEQYF	TGCGCCAGCAGCCAAGATCCTAGCGGGAGGTCCCCCTACGAGCAGTACTTC
few	TRBV10-3	TRBD2	TRBJ2-7	CAISEFLDRGLARGPTGEQYF	TGTGCCATCAGTGAGTTCCTCGATAGAGGACTAGCGAGAGGTCCGACGGGCGAGCAGTACTTC
few	TRBV7-2	TRBD1	TRBJ2-7	CASSREGTGGSYEQYF	TGTGCCAGCAGCCGCGAGGGGACAGGGGGCTCCTACGAGCAGTACTTC
-	TRBV7-8	TRBD1	TRBJ1-1	CASSFNRGTEAFF	TGTGCCAGCAGCTTTAACAGGGGCACTGAAGCTTTCTTT
-	TRBV10-3	-	TRBJ1-2	CAISSTTGYGYTF	TGTGCCATCAGTTCAACGACAGGCTATGGCTACACCTTC
-	TRBV19	-	TRBJ1-3	CASQYTVSGNTIYF	TGTGCCAGTCAGTACACTGTCTCTGGAAACACCATATATTTT
-	TRBV6-1	-	TRBJ2-2	CASSEFPLAGGNTGELFF	TGTGCCAGCAGTGAATTTCCCCTCGCCGGGGGTAACACCGGGGAGCTGTTTTTT
few	TRBV24-1	-	TRBJ1-3	CATSAPEDGGNTIYF	TGTGCCACCAGTGCTCCCGAGGATGGTGGAAACACCATATATTTT
-	TRBV2	-	TRBJ1-5	CASKADGNQPQHF	TGTGCCAGCAAGGCTGACGGCAATCAGCCCCAGCATTTT
once	TRBV6-5	-	TRBJ1-2	CASSYSPGAPGYTF	TGTGCCAGCAGTTATAGCCCAGGGGCGCCGGGCTACACCTTC
-	TRBV25-1	TRBD2	TRBJ2-5	CASSGGLAGNQETQYF	TGTGCCAGCAGTGGGGGTTTAGCGGGGAACCAAGAGACCCAGTACTTC
few	TRBV7-6	TRBD1	TRBJ2-5	CASSRQTGVETQYF	TGTGCCAGCAGCCGTCAGACAGGGGTGGAGACCCAGTACTTC
-	TRBV12-3/TRBV12-4	-	TRBJ2-2	CASSRLESGELFF	TGTGCCAGCAGCAGACTAGAATCCGGGGAGCTGTTTTTT
-	TRBV12-3/TRBV12-4	TRBD2	TRBJ2-2	CASSLELAADTGELFF	TGTGCCAGCAGTTTAGAACTAGCGGCTGACACCGGGGAGCTGTTTTTT
few	TRBV11-3	-	TRBJ2-3	CASSLEPEDTQYF	TGTGCCAGCAGCTTAGAGCCCGAGGATACGCAGTATTTT
-	TRBV4-2	TRBD2	TRBJ2-3	CASSQDSRGERDTQYF	TGTGCCAGCAGCCAAGATAGCCGGGGGGAGAGAGATACGCAGTATTTT
-	TRBV7-8	-	TRBJ1-2	CASSLGQYYGYTF	TGTGCCAGCAGCTTAGGACAGTACTATGGCTACACCTTC
-	TRBV18	TRBD1	TRBJ1-2	CASSATGNYGYTF	TGTGCCAGCTCGGCGACAGGGAACTATGGCTACACCTTC
-	TRBV4-2	-	TRBJ2-3	CASSREWGAPTDTQYF	TGTGCCAGCAGCCGCGAATGGGGGGCCCCCACAGATACGCAGTATTTT
-	TRBV6-2/TRBV6-3	-	TRBJ2-7	CASSYALGYEQYF	TGTGCCAGCAGTTACGCTTTAGGTTACGAGCAGTACTTC
-	TRBV4-3	TRBD2	TRBJ2-2	CASSQDLAEVELFF	TGCGCCAGCAGCCAAGATCTAGCGGAAGTTGAGCTGTTTTTT